This T cell receptor (beta chain) was captured in a study of human T cells and chemical hapten exposure (dated by TCRdb to about 2021). At the level of the whole study: For sensitization, 2% DPC in acetone was applied to a roughly 2 cm by roughly 2 cm area of upper inner arm skin. Blood samples were taken from patients before sensitization (week 0) and then at 2, 6 and about 24 weeks after DPC sensitization. Patch tests used Finn chambers with 0.01% DPC on the upper back, scored after 6 days by International Contact Dermatitis Research Group standards. Patients additionally received weekly therapeutic DPC doses to the scalp throughout the approximately 25-week study period. Twenty-nine alopecia patients gave blood for TCR sequencing at one to four time points (pre-sensitization, 2, 6 and 24 weeks). The libraries were sequenced as a pool, and the TCR yield per sample differed mostly because of small variations in library volumes within the pool. Most of the patients in the cohort were female, and the cohort covered alopecia areata with under or over 50% scalp involvement, alopecia totalis and alopecia universalis. This study followed changes in the peripheral blood TCR repertoire in vivo during primary and secondary sensitization of alopecia patients to the hapten diphenylcyclopropenone (DPC). Findings and caveats that apply to the study as a whole: Expanded TCRs formed significantly more large CDR3 similarity clusters than pre-sensitization or healthy control sets, consistent with antigen-driven responses. DPC sensitization did not change how many TCRs were above 1 in 1000 frequency, and no evidence was found of alterations in global repertoire structure. After repeated subsampling, the strength of the expansion versus patch-test correlation and the threshold at which it became significant changed. Because all patients had alopecia, a presumed autoimmune disease, the immune response of the patients might differ from that of healthy individuals. Patch test score was positively correlated with the number of PT1 expanded TCRs, with significance at thresholds 8, 16 and 32 but not at 4.

Worth noting for this clonotype: Its antigen is still unknown. There are no base qualities to consult, and no much larger clone falls within one base.

The CDR3 covers 16 residues, taking in both the cysteine and the phenylalanine. Of the read, only the CDR3 DNA is kept; its 48 bases are in frame from base 1. Trimming leaves V shorter by 7 bases and J shorter by 5 bases, with the junction holding 7 bases beyond the gene matches. Library construction relied on RACE. The instrument was a NextSeq 500. During library preparation, unique molecular identifiers were attached to individual cDNA molecules so that TCRs could be counted in a quantitative, reproducible way. From each blood RNA sample, both TCR alpha and TCR beta chains were sequenced. Processing in the source paper ran as follows. Samples had a median of approximately 96,000 TCRs, with a range from 23,224 to 690,600. V, J and CDR3 annotation of the TCR reads was performed with the Decombinator software suite. Every sample was subsampled to the same number of TCRs (28,000) for the PS versus PT1 abundance plots. TCRs were defined as expanded if absent before sensitization and observed at least eight times at the 2-week time point. The public reads were reanalyzed by TCRdb: fastp trimming at Q25, MiXCR alignment, in-frame beta chains only. A single entry per CDR3 protein holds the most common genes and DNA from its merged rows. TCRdb's processing, not the authors' own work, is the source of the V and J calls. In all, the sample holds fewer than 130,000 distinct CDR3 sequences, and 9.5% to 12% of those were seen once. Under 4.5% of the sample lies in the top ten.

The sample's time point label is to be understood as: patch test 1, 2 weeks after DPC sensitization. The treatment or condition label, read with the paper, signifies: therapeutic diphenylcyclopropenone sensitization with weekly scalp DPC. At each patch-test visit, blood was drawn before the patch test was applied. Patients were eligible if aged 18 to 70, diagnosed with alopecia and judged suitable for DPC therapy, and pregnant patients were excluded. Unfractionated whole blood was collected in Tempus Blood RNA tubes, and total RNA was extracted from that blood. Recombination linked TRBV12-3 or TRBV12-4 to TRBJ2-2; 13 central bases correspond to TRBD2. The starting material was whole blood, obtained in connection with sensitization to the hapten diphenylcyclopropenone (DPC). This sequence was found in a woman aged 40-49 years with alopecia areata. Some clones in this sample may be carry-over from other donors' samples. DNA sequence: TGTGCCAGCACCAGACTAGCGGGAGGACGGACCGGGGAGCTGTTTTTT. This gives the protein CASTRLAGGRTGELFF.